One sample yielded the 29 T cell receptor beta chains listed below, sequenced in a study of cytomegalovirus exposure and HLA in healthy donors. A multiplex PCR was run with 60 Vbeta primers and 13 Jbeta primers. Method: immunoSEQ multiplex PCR; TCRdb's copy keeps in-frame clones and lacks some. The table counts approximately 190,000 clones; approximately 6.4% lies in the top ten. The sample consisted of PBMCs. Receptors originate from a man aged 25 to 40 in good health and CMV-seronegative.

The V call is TRBV4-2, the J call TRBJ1-2; D unresolved. V shed 1 base and J shed 5 bases, with 23 bases lying between them. Germline V gene data show CDR1 as LGHNA and CDR2 as YNFKEQ. The CDR3 is 18 residues long. CDR3 DNA: TGTGCCAGCAGCCAAGGGTCAGGACGGGGAGGTATGGCTTATGGCTACACCTTC. It yields the protein CASSQGSGRGGMAYGYTF.

J is TRBJ2-2 and V is TRBV5-1; 8 positions match TRBD2. Germline loops: CDR1 SGHRS, CDR2 YFSETQ. The CDR3 is 16 amino acids. J gave up 0 bases and V 4 bases, and 5 bases lay outside the gene matches. DNA of the CDR3: TGCGCCAGCAGCAGGCTAGCGGGCGCGAACACCGGGGAGCTGTTTTTT. It is translated as CASSRLAGANTGELFF.

The V gene is TRBV5-1, the J gene TRBJ2-7; TRBD2 matches at 8 bases. The ends lost 4 bases at V and 1 base at J; junction bases unmatched: 7. This CDR3 comprises 15 residues. Germline-derived CDR1 and CDR2 are SGHRS and YFSETQ. The CDR3 protein is CASSLPTSGSYEQYF. As DNA, the CDR3 is TGCGCCAGCAGCCTGCCCACTAGCGGATCCTACGAGCAGTACTTC.

For this clone: An end of the junction does not agree with germline; a read error may underlie this. Other DNA sequences in the same sample also yield this CDR3. CDR3 bases: TGCGCCAGCAGCCATCTAAATTCACTGGGAGGCGGAAAACTGTTTTTT. Protein product: CASSHLNSLGGGKLFF. The chain employs TRBV14 and TRBJ1-4; D remains ambiguous. CDR3 size: 16 residues. Germline V gene sequence: CDR1 SGHDN, CDR2 FVKESK.

The chain has TRBV7-2 and TRBJ1-3, with D hard to call. This CDR3 comprises 17 residues. Looked up from germline, CDR1 is SGHTA and CDR2 is FQGNSA. The V gene lost 5 bases and the J gene lost 3 bases, with 20 bases spanning the gap. Here the CDR3 DNA reads TGTGCCAGCAGCCTCGCCCCCAGACATTCAGGTGGAAACACCATATATTTT. It yields the protein CASSLAPRHSGGNTIYF.

V gene TRBV6-1 combines with J gene TRBJ2-7; 8 bases align to TRBD2. The CDR3 covers 17 residues. Germline CDR1 reads MNHNS; CDR2 reads SASEGT. J gave up 2 bases and V 4 bases, and 13 bases lay outside the gene matches. The CDR3 coding sequence is TGTGCCAGCAGTGGCCCACTAGCGGAGGTTCCCACCTACGAGCAGTACTTC. It codes for CASSGPLAEVPTYEQYF.

The chain has TRBV2 and TRBJ1-6; possible D gene TRBD1, 5 bases. Germline V gives CDR1 SNHLY, CDR2 FYNNEI. V was pared by 7 bases and J by 7 bases, with 17 bases between. The CDR3 runs 15 residues. CDR3 region: CASTGMAGPNSPLHF. DNA for the CDR3: TGTGCCAGCACTGGCATGGCAGGGCCGAATTCACCCCTCCACTTT.

The chain combines TRBV21-1 with TRBJ1-2; the D call of TRBD1 is as the table states it, not checked on the DNA. TRBV21-1 is listed as a pseudogene. The CDR3 covers 14 residues. CDR3 loop: CASSPTTGPYGYTF. The CDR3, as DNA: TGTGCCAGCAGCCCTACCACAGGGCCCTATGGCTACACCTTC.

In DNA form, the CDR3 reads TGTGCCAGCGGCCGGGACAGGGTATATCACGAGCAGTACTTC. Its protein is CASGRDRVYHEQYF. The V gene is TRBV6-5, the J gene TRBJ2-7, with TRBD1 matching 9 bases. V was clipped by 8 bases and J by 5 bases; unmatched bases: 10. Germline V gives CDR1 MNHEY, CDR2 SVGAGI. The CDR3 totals 14 residues.

The chain links TRBV6-5 to TRBJ2-5; D uncertain. The J call may be incorrect, as the DNA end agrees better with TRBJ2-7. The CDR3 covers 12 residues. Germline values: CDR1 MNHEY, CDR2 SVGAGI. CDR3 in amino acids: CASSLPPYEQYF. The CDR3, as DNA: TGTGCCAGCAGTTTACCCCCCTACGAGCAGTACTTC.

The rearrangement joins TRBV5-6 to TRBJ1-1; 8 bases fit TRBD1. Trimming took 3 bases from V and 5 from J; bases not matched to a gene: 12. CDR3 length equals 16 residues. Germline V gene data show CDR1 as SGHDT and CDR2 as YYEEEE. The CDR3 loop reads CASSSLRQGKLTEAFF. DNA of the CDR3: TGTGCCAGCAGCTCACTTCGACAGGGGAAGTTAACTGAAGCTTTCTTT.

The chain recombines TRBV11-2 with TRBJ2-2; 8 bases match TRBD2. Per germline, CDR1 SGHAT and CDR2 FQNNGV. This CDR3 has 16 residues. V trimming: 7 bases; J trimming: 3 bases; junction bases outside the gene matches: 10. CDR3 nucleotide sequence: TGTGCCAGCATCCCGGGCTCCGGGGGGGACACCGGGGAGCTGTTTTTT. Amino acid sequence: CASIPGSGGDTGELFF.

CDR3 sequence: CASSQLAGAYEQYF. CDR3 DNA: TGTGCCAGCAGCCAGCTAGCGGGAGCCTACGAGCAGTACTTC. The V and J genes are TRBV4-2 and TRBJ2-7, with TRBD2 identical over 10 bases. Trimming removed 3 bases from V and 2 bases from J; junction bases left unmatched: 1. This CDR3 has 14 residues. Germline V gene lookup returns CDR1 LGHNA and CDR2 YNFKEQ.

This chain links TRBV27 with TRBJ1-6; 7 positions match TRBD1. The CDR3 totals 17 residues. V was pared by 4 bases and J by 0 bases, with 6 bases of the junction left unmatched. CDR1 and CDR2 (germline): MNHEY, SMNVEV (reference sequence). CDR3 bases: TGTGCCAGCAGTTCGAAACAGGGGAGCTCCTATAATTCACCCCTCCACTTT. This encodes CASSSKQGSSYNSPLHF.

The chain employs TRBV6-1 and TRBJ2-7, with D maybe TRBD1 (6 bases). The CDR3 is 14 residues long. V shed 1 base and J shed 3 bases, with 10 bases lying between them. Germline lookup yields CDR1 MNHNS and CDR2 SASEGT. The DNA of the CDR3 is TGTGCCAGCAGTGAAGGGACAGTCGGCTACGAGCAGTACTTC. Translated, it gives CASSEGTVGYEQYF.

This chain connects TRBV5-1 to TRBJ2-5; TRBD2 agrees at 11 bases. V lost 4 bases and J lost 6; bases outside the gene matches: 5. The germline V gene has CDR1 SGHRS and CDR2 YFSETQ. The CDR3 is 14 amino acids. The CDR3 DNA is TGCGCCAGCAGCATAGCGGGAGGGCGACAGACCCAGTACTTC. Amino acid sequence: CASSIAGGRQTQYF.

The rearrangement links TRBV7-9 to TRBJ2-5, with D possibly TRBD2 on 6 matching bases. The germline V and J ends were trimmed by 0 bases and 5 bases, with 13 bases remaining between them. This CDR3 is built from 15 residues. Per the germline V gene, CDR1 is SEHNR and CDR2 is FQNEAQ (reference sequence). The CDR3 sequence is CASSLAQGLGETQYF. CDR3 nucleotides: TGTGCCAGCAGCTTAGCTCAGGGACTCGGGGAGACCCAGTACTTC.

The V call is TRBV15, the J call TRBJ2-5; 15 bases align to TRBD2. Germline CDR1 LNHNV, CDR2 YYDKDF (reference sequence). The CDR3 is 19 amino acids. Trimming removed 0 bases from V and 5 bases from J; junction bases left unmatched: 10. CDR3 amino acids: CATSRDSGLAGGFEETQYF. The CDR3, as DNA: TGTGCCACCAGCAGAGATTCGGGACTAGCGGGAGGTTTTGAGGAGACCCAGTACTTC.

This chain joins TRBV7-9 and TRBJ2-3, with 7 bases identical to TRBD2. The germline V gene encodes CDR1 SEHNR and CDR2 FQNEAQ (reference sequence). J lost 0 bases, V lost 6 bases, and 6 bases had no gene match. The CDR3 sequence is 15 residues long. The CDR3 spells CASRRSSGSTDTQYF. CDR3 nucleotide sequence: TGTGCCAGCAGACGTTCTAGCGGTAGCACAGATACGCAGTATTTT. The full variable domain, with the rest looked up from reference TRBV7-9 and TRBJ2-3, is DTGVSQNPRHKITKRGQNVTFRCDPISEHNRLYWYRQTLGQGPEFLTYFQNEAQLEKSRLLSDRFSAERPKGSFSTLEIQRTEQGDSAMYLCASRRSSGSTDTQYFGPGTRLTVL.

The CDR3 bases are TGCGCCAGCAGCTTGGCCGGCGCTGCGGTTACGAACACCGGGGAGCTGTTTTTT. Its protein is CASSLAGAAVTNTGELFF. The V call is TRBV5-1, the J call TRBJ2-2; D remains unclear. The CDR3 has 18 residues. Germline V gene sequence: CDR1 SGHRS, CDR2 YFSETQ. Deletions cut 0 bases from V and 0 bases from J, with 15 bases between. Drawing the rest from reference TRBV5-1 and TRBJ2-2, the complete variable domain is KAGVTQTPRYLIKTRGQQVTLSCSPISGHRSVSWYQQTPGQGLQFLFEYFSETQRNKGNFPGRFSGRQFSNSRSEMNVSTLELGDSALYLCASSLAGAAVTNTGELFFGEGSRLTVL.

V gene TRBV28 combines with J gene TRBJ2-1, with 12 bases aligning to TRBD2. Germline V CDR1 and CDR2: MDHEN, SYDVKM. J gave up 6 bases and V 6 bases, and 9 bases lay outside the gene matches. This CDR3 comprises 16 residues. CDR3 residues: CASSLILAGGGNEQFF. CDR3 in DNA: TGTGCCAGCAGCCTAATCCTAGCGGGAGGGGGCAATGAGCAGTTCTTC.

In regard to this clone: Other nucleotide sequences in the sample specify the same CDR3. Here the CDR3 DNA reads TGTGCCAGCAGTCCTAGGACAGGCCAAGAGACCCAGTACTTC. This gives the protein CASSPRTGQETQYF. The chain couples TRBV6-5 to TRBJ2-5; 7 bases are shared with TRBD1. V lost 5 bases, J lost 1 base, and 4 bases stayed unmatched. The CDR3 totals 14 residues. Per the germline V gene, CDR1 is MNHEY and CDR2 is SVGAGI.

The chain links TRBV5-1 to TRBJ1-1, with 7 nucleotides matching TRBD1. The CDR3 loop spans 15 amino acids. In germline, CDR1 is SGHRS, CDR2 YFSETQ. V shed 4 bases, J shed 3 bases, and the junction held 9 bases outside the gene matches. The CDR3 loop is CASSRDSLGDTEAFF. The CDR3 coding sequence is TGCGCCAGCAGCAGGGACAGCCTAGGAGACACTGAAGCTTTCTTT.

A note on this clone: A junction end diverges from the germline sequence, so it may reflect a read error. The rearrangement links TRBV5-6 to TRBJ1-1; 9 nucleotides match TRBD1. The germline CDR1 and CDR2 sequences are SGHDT and YYEEEE. This CDR3 is built from 15 residues. CDR3 region: CASSFGDRANSEAFF. CDR3 nucleotides: TGTGCCAGCAGCTTTGGGGACAGGGCGAACTCTGAAGCTTTCTTT. Complete variable domain (other parts from reference TRBV5-6 and TRBJ1-1): DAGVTQSPTHLIKTRGQQVTLRCSPKSGHDTVSWYQQALGQGPQFIFQYYEEEERQRGNFPDRFSGHQFPNYSSELNVNALLLGDSALYLCASSFGDRANSEAFFGQGTRLTVV.

J is TRBJ1-5 and V is TRBV5-1, with D unclear. Germline assignment: CDR1 SGHRS and CDR2 YFSETQ. CDR3 size: 13 residues. Trimming stripped 1 base from V and 5 bases from J, with 7 bases between. The DNA for the CDR3 is TGCGCCAGCAGCTTGATTGGAGATCAGCCCCAGCATTTT. This codes for CASSLIGDQPQHF.

This chain connects TRBV29-1 to TRBJ2-6, with D maybe TRBD2 (5 bases). Between the trimmed V and J ends, which lost 3 bases and 3 bases, there was a span of 9 bases. The CDR3 is made up of 14 amino acids. CDR1 and CDR2 from the germline V gene are SQVTM and ANQGSEA. CDR3 in DNA: TGCAGCGTTGAGAGGGAAAGTGGGGCCAACGTCCTGACTTTC. Translating gives CSVERESGANVLTF.

V usage is TRBV11-3 and J usage is TRBJ2-5; TRBD1 is a possible D gene (6 bases). The CDR3 spans 12 residues. With 5 bases removed from V and 4 bases from J, the gap between germline ends came to 8 bases. Germline V gene lookup returns CDR1 SGHNT and CDR2 YENEEA. The chain's CDR3 is CASSPDRETQYF. The CDR3 DNA reads TGTGCCAGCAGCCCGGACAGAGAGACCCAGTACTTC.

The CDR3 DNA reads TGTGCCAGTAGTCCCCGCACAGGGGTCTCGGAGACCCAGTACTTC. It translates to CASSPRTGVSETQYF. The rearrangement uses TRBV19 and TRBJ2-5, with 7 bases lining up with TRBD1. The germline CDR1 and CDR2 sequences are LNHDA and SQIVND (reference sequence). The CDR3 extends over 15 amino acids. The J segment lost 5 bases and the V segment lost 5 bases, leaving 11 bases of the junction unmatched.

This chain uses TRBV6-5 with TRBJ1-2, with D uncertain. Trimming cost V 0 bases and J 4 bases, with 12 bases left between them. The CDR3 sequence is 15 residues long. Germline assignment: CDR1 MNHEY and CDR2 SVGAGI. CDR3 sequence (DNA): TGTGCCAGCAGTTACTCGGCCGGGATCTCCTATGGCTACACCTTC. Translating gives CASSYSAGISYGYTF.